The 29 T cell receptor beta chains reported below all come from one sample, sequenced in a study of high-grade serous ovarian cancer treatment subgroups. Clones were read by immunoSEQ multiplex PCR, and TCRdb kept only the in-frame ones, dropping some. The repertoire holds 4,800 or so clones, with approximately 70% as singletons. The tumor samples were collected prior to definitive surgery or chemotherapy. Sequencing used tumor tissue. These receptors all stem from a human donor with high-grade serous ovarian cancer.

J is TRBJ1-1 and V is TRBV9, with a possible D match to TRBD1 (5 bases). The V gene lost 0 bases and the J gene lost 4 bases, with 13 bases spanning the gap. The CDR3 contains 15 residues. Germline V lookup: CDR1 SGDLS, CDR2 YYNGEE. CDR3: CASSVEKGLVTEAFF. CDR3 bases: TGTGCCAGCAGCGTAGAAAAGGGGCTGGTCACTGAAGCTTTCTTT.

The V call is TRBV6-6, the J call TRBJ1-4, with TRBD1 as a possible D gene (6 bases). V lost 5 bases and J 3 bases, leaving 10 bases between the germline ends. Germline V lookup: CDR1 MNHNY, CDR2 SVGAGI (reference sequence). This CDR3 has 14 amino acids. CDR3 sequence reads: CASSDNRANEKLFF. The DNA for the CDR3 is TGTGCCAGCAGTGACAACAGGGCTAATGAAAAACTGTTTTTT.

By sample fraction, this clone is medium-sized (0.01 to 0.1%). Here the CDR3 DNA reads TGCGCCAGCAGCCCAGGGGGCTTTGGTGAAAAACTGTTTTTT. Translating it yields CASSPGGFGEKLFF. V usage is TRBV5-1 and J usage is TRBJ1-4; 8 nucleotides agree with TRBD1. J lost 7 bases, V lost 4 bases, and 6 bases had no gene match. The CDR3 extends over 14 amino acids. Germline V CDR1 and CDR2: SGHRS, YFSETQ.

The sample holds one count of this clone. The chain is built from TRBV5-1 and TRBJ1-2; D not resolved. V was trimmed by 0 bases and J by 3 bases, leaving 9 bases between them. The CDR3 is 14 residues long. From germline, CDR1 is SGHRS and CDR2 YFSETQ. CDR3 coding DNA: TGCGCCAGCAGCTTGGATCGGCCAGACTATGGCTACACCTTC. Amino acid sequence: CASSLDRPDYGYTF.

The V gene is TRBV6-1, the J gene TRBJ1-1; 9 nucleotides align to TRBD1. V lost 8 bases and J lost 8; bases outside the gene matches: 0. The CDR3 extends over 10 amino acids. Germline CDR1 MNHNS, CDR2 SASEGT. The CDR3 loop reads CASGQGEAFF. The CDR3 bases are TGTGCCAGCGGACAGGGGGAAGCTTTCTTT.

This clone occurred a few times. The V call is TRBV9, the J call TRBJ1-3, with D unresolved. V was shortened by 0 bases and J by 2 bases, with 6 bases between the two germline ends. This CDR3 comprises 14 residues. Germline V gives CDR1 SGDLS, CDR2 YYNGEE. The CDR3 coding sequence is TGTGCCAGCAGCGTAGAGGGCGCTGGAAACACCATATATTTT. Translating it yields CASSVEGAGNTIYF.

This sequence joins TRBV25-1 and TRBJ2-3; TRBD2 agrees at 9 bases. This CDR3 spans 13 amino acids. The V and J ends lost 3 bases and 10 bases, in that order; junction bases with no gene match: 5. In germline, CDR1 is MGHDK, CDR2 SYGVNS. The CDR3 is CASSDTGLAAQYF. The CDR3 DNA sequence: TGTGCCAGCAGTGATACGGGACTAGCAGCGCAGTATTTT.

The genes are TRBV7-9 and TRBJ1-5, with D unresolved. V lost 4 bases, J lost 7 bases, and 8 bases lay in between. The length of the CDR3 is 12 residues. Germline loops: CDR1 SEHNR, CDR2 FQNEAQ (reference sequence). The CDR3: CASSSGDQPQHF. Here the CDR3 DNA reads TGTGCCAGCAGCTCCGGCGACCAGCCCCAGCATTTT.

This clone showed up just a few times. The rearrangement links TRBV5-5 to TRBJ1-2; 7 bases match TRBD1. The CDR3 runs 13 residues. The J segment lost 3 bases and the V segment lost 4 bases, leaving 3 bases of the junction unmatched. The V gene's germline CDR1 is SGHKS and CDR2 YYEKEE (reference sequence). CDR3 in DNA: TGTGCCAGCAGCCGAGGGGGCGACTATGGCTACACCTTC. Residues: CASSRGGDYGYTF.

CDR3 sequence (DNA): TGTGCCAGCAGGGTGGGGAGCTCCTACAATGAGCAGTTCTTC. Translating it yields CASRVGSSYNEQFF. The chain joins TRBV28 to TRBJ2-1; D perhaps matches TRBD2 (5 bases). This CDR3 region has 14 residues. The germline gives CDR1 MDHEN, CDR2 SYDVKM. V lost 6 bases and J lost 0, with 9 bases in between.

The V call is TRBV29-1, the J call TRBJ1-2, with 10 bases lining up with TRBD1. The V and J ends lost 6 bases and 4 bases, in that order; junction bases with no gene match: 11. The germline V gene encodes CDR1 SQVTM and CDR2 ANQGSEA. The CDR3 totals 15 residues. This CDR3 reads CSVRDRGFLSYGYTF. In nucleotides, the CDR3 is TGCAGCGTAAGGGACAGGGGCTTTCTTAGCTATGGCTACACCTTC.

Only one count was recorded for this clone. The chain employs TRBV25-1 and TRBJ1-6; D uncertain. V was trimmed by 3 bases and J by 7 bases, leaving 19 bases between them. Germline assignment: CDR1 MGHDK and CDR2 SYGVNS. The CDR3 has 17 residues. As DNA, the CDR3 is TGTGCCAGCAGTGATTGGGAGCCCCCACCCCTCAATTCACCCCTCCACTTT. Translating it yields CASSDWEPPPLNSPLHF. Variable domain in full (rest from reference TRBV25-1 and TRBJ1-6): EADIYQTPRYLVIGTGKKITLECSQTMGHDKMYWYQQDPGMELHLIHYSYGVNSTEKGDLSSESTVSRIRTEHFPLTLESARPSHTSQYLCASSDWEPPPLNSPLHFGNGTRLTVT.

The chain uses TRBV11-2 and TRBJ1-2; 10 bases fit TRBD1. Germline V CDR1 and CDR2: SGHAT, FQNNGV. This CDR3 has 13 residues. The junction had 2 bases not matched to a gene; V was cut back by 5 bases and J by 5 bases. The CDR3 protein is CASSRTGGYGYTF. In nucleotides, the CDR3 is TGTGCCAGCAGCCGGACAGGGGGGTATGGCTACACCTTC.

The table lists this clone with a few counts. The chain combines TRBV30 with TRBJ1-1; 10 bases are a match to TRBD1. The CDR3 has 13 amino acids. V was clipped by 6 bases and J by 7 bases; unmatched bases: 8. Germline V CDR1 and CDR2: GTSNPN, SVGIG (reference sequence). This CDR3 is CACPKTGGNEAFF. CDR3 nucleotide sequence: TGTGCCTGCCCCAAGACAGGGGGCAATGAAGCTTTCTTT. The full variable domain, its missing parts supplied by reference TRBV30 and TRBJ1-1, is SQTIHQWPATLVQPVGSPLSLECTVEGTSNPNLYWYRQAAGRGLQLLFYSVGIGQISSEVPQNLSASRPQDRQFILSSKKLLLSDSGFYLCACPKTGGNEAFFGQGTRLTVV.

This chain connects TRBV2 to TRBJ1-6, with D perhaps TRBD1 (6 bases). The CDR3 loop spans 17 amino acids. Germline assignment: CDR1 SNHLY and CDR2 FYNNEI. Trimming left V 3 bases short and J 5 bases short, with 17 bases between. The CDR3 reads CASSDDRGRMNNSPLHF. The CDR3 DNA reads as TGTGCCAGCAGTGATGATCGGGGGCGAATGAATAATTCACCCCTCCACTTT.

The chain links TRBV29-1 to TRBJ1-1; possibly TRBD1 for D (6 bases). CDR3 length equals 13 residues. Germline V CDR1 and CDR2: SQVTM, ANQGSEA. Trimming pared 6 bases from V and 8 bases from J, leaving 19 bases between. The CDR3 DNA follows: TGCAGCGTGTGGTTGGGGGCCGATTCAGAAGCTTTCTTT. It translates to CSVWLGADSEAFF.

This chain's CDR3 is CAISESSPARSYEQYF. CDR3 sequence (DNA): TGTGCCATCAGTGAGTCTTCTCCCGCACGCTCCTACGAGCAGTACTTC. The chain combines TRBV10-3 with TRBJ2-5, with D unclear. Near its end, the DNA agrees better with TRBJ2-7, so the J call may be wrong. The CDR3 is 16 amino acids. Looked up from germline, CDR1 is ENHRY and CDR2 is SYGVKD.

The chain joins TRBV6-5 to TRBJ2-7; D perhaps matches TRBD2 (6 bases). This CDR3 has 14 residues. Trimming removed 4 bases from V and 0 bases from J, with 10 bases in between. Per the germline V gene, CDR1 is MNHEY and CDR2 is SVGAGI. The CDR3 here is CASSFGSPSYEQYF. The CDR3 nucleotides are TGTGCCAGCAGTTTCGGGAGCCCCTCCTACGAGCAGTACTTC.

DNA of the CDR3: TGTGCCAGCAGTAGACTAGCGGGAGGCCTAAATGAGCAGTTCTTC. It translates to CASSRLAGGLNEQFF. The chain couples TRBV6-4 to TRBJ2-1; TRBD2 matches at 13 bases. Per germline, CDR1 MRHNA and CDR2 SNTAGT. This CDR3 has 15 residues. The ends lost 5 bases at V and 7 bases at J; junction bases unmatched: 5.

The genes are TRBV4-2 and TRBJ2-3; the D gene is possibly TRBD1 (6 bases). CDR1 and CDR2 from the germline V gene are LGHNA and YNFKEQ. This CDR3 spans 14 amino acids. The V end lost 5 bases, the J end lost 4 bases, and 13 bases lay between the germline ends. The CDR3 region has the DNA TGTGCCAGCAGCGTGCAGACAGGAGCAGATACGCAGTATTTT. Its translation: CASSVQTGADTQYF.

The rearrangement uses TRBV2 and TRBJ2-3; weak D call: TRBD1 (5 bases). Germline CDR1 reads SNHLY; CDR2 reads FYNNEI. Trimming removed 5 bases at V and 5 bases at J, with 8 bases between. The CDR3 totals 12 residues. DNA for the CDR3: TGTGCCAGCAGTAAGGGGCAAGATACGCAGTATTTT. This encodes CASSKGQDTQYF.

This clone is a singleton in its sample. The chain couples TRBV5-4 to TRBJ2-2, with unresolved D. CDR3 size: 14 residues. Germline V lookup: CDR1 SGHNT, CDR2 YYREEE (reference sequence). Trimming stripped 2 bases from V and 2 bases from J, with 7 bases between. In nucleotides, the CDR3 is TGTGCCAGCAGCTTAGACCGAAACACCGGGGAGCTGTTTTTT. It translates to CASSLDRNTGELFF.

Comment on this clone: Germline is not matched at one junction end, which may reflect a read error. The J gene is TRBJ2-5, the V gene TRBV7-7; 7 bases agree with TRBD1. Germline CDR1 SSHAT, CDR2 FNYEAQ (reference sequence). This CDR3 region has 14 residues. The CDR3 region is CASSSGQAQETQYF. In DNA, the CDR3 is TGTGCTAGCAGCTCCGGACAGGCCCAAGAGACCCAGTACTTC.

The chain is built from TRBV29-1 and TRBJ1-1, with no clear D. The CDR3 extends over 16 amino acids. Germline values: CDR1 SQVTM, CDR2 ANQGSEA. V lost 0 bases to trimming and J lost 3 bases, with 17 bases between them. CDR3 loop: CSVEDRVGTGDTEAFF. The CDR3 coding sequence is TGCAGCGTTGAAGATCGGGTGGGAACCGGAGACACTGAAGCTTTCTTT.

The chain has TRBV11-3 and TRBJ2-7; D gene uncertain. V was clipped by 5 bases and J by 6 bases, with 8 bases between them. The CDR3 is 11 residues long. The germline CDR1 and CDR2 sequences are SGHNT and YENEEA. CDR3 sequence (DNA): TGTGCCAGCAGCCCCCGATTCGAGCAGTACGTC. It specifies CASSPRFEQYV.

In this sample, this clone turned up once. This chain links TRBV5-1 with TRBJ1-6, with TRBD1 matching 11 bases. The CDR3 is made up of 12 amino acids. J lost 14 bases, V lost 4 bases, and 2 bases had no gene match. Germline V gene sequence: CDR1 SGHRS, CDR2 YFSETQ. CDR3 DNA sequence: TGCGCCAGCAGCGGGACAGGGGGTTCCCTCCACTTT. Encoded protein: CASSGTGGSLHF.

This clone occurred a few times. The genes are TRBV4-3 and TRBJ2-3; D might be TRBD2 (6 bases). The CDR3 is made up of 15 amino acids. The germline V gene encodes CDR1 LGHNA and CDR2 YSLEER. With 2 bases removed from V and 0 bases from J, the gap between germline ends came to 9 bases. CDR3 nucleotide sequence: TGCGCCAGCAGCCAATCGGGAGCTAGCACAGATACGCAGTATTTT. As protein: CASSQSGASTDTQYF.

The chain joins TRBV2 to TRBJ2-1; 14 nucleotides agree with TRBD2. The V gene's germline CDR1 is SNHLY and CDR2 FYNNEI. This CDR3 is built from 17 residues. V dropped 5 bases and J dropped 7; count of bases not matched to a gene: 10. The CDR3 DNA sequence: TGTGCCAGCAGTCGGTTCGGGACTAGCGGGAGTAGTAATGAGCAGTTCTTC. This gives the protein CASSRFGTSGSSNEQFF.

The chain joins TRBV7-6 to TRBJ1-2; perhaps TRBD1 as D (6 bases). Germline CDR1 and CDR2: SGHVS and FNYEAQ. V was shortened by 5 bases and J by 2 bases, with 12 bases between the two germline ends. This CDR3 is 14 amino acids long. CDR3 nucleotide sequence: TGTGCCAGCAGCCCGGACAGTCTAAACTATGGCTACACCTTC. Its protein product is CASSPDSLNYGYTF.